This T cell receptor (beta chain) was recovered during a study of cytomegalovirus exposure and HLA in healthy donors. Study information: A previous analysis identified more than 100 million unique TCR beta sequences derived from some 200 million T cells.

PCR primers comprised 60 Vbeta and 13 Jbeta primers. Measured with immunoSEQ multiplex PCR; TCRdb has only the in-frame clones, and not every one. The table has about 120,000 clones, 81% seen once; the top ten hold 3.9%. About this clone: The germline gene is not matched at one end of the junction; a read error may be the cause.

Germline V CDR1 and CDR2: SEHNR, FQNEAQ (reference sequence). The CDR3 consists of 17 residues. The chain is built from TRBV7-9 and TRBJ2-3; no firm D call. The receptor was derived from a woman aged 25 to 39 in good health and CMV-seronegative. The specimen sequenced was PBMCs. CDR3 bases: TGTTCCAGCAGCCCCAGCGCCGGGTCCAGCGGCACAGATACGCAGTATTTT. Protein: CSSSPSAGSSGTDTQYF. Using reference TRBV7-9 and TRBJ2-3 for the parts outside the CDR3, the full variable domain is DTGVSQNPRHKITKRGQNVTFRCDPISEHNRLYWYRQTLGQGPEFLTYFQNEAQLEKSRLLSDRFSAERPKGSFSTLEIQRTEQGDSAMYLCSSSPSAGSSGTDTQYFGPGTRLTVL.